The entry below describes one T cell receptor beta chain. Its antigen is unidentified. Germline assignment: CDR1 MDHEN and CDR2 SYDVKM. The CDR3 contains 14 residues. J gave up 5 bases and V 7 bases, and 8 bases lay outside the gene matches. Each sample came from a Caucasian adult donor living in Nashville, Tennessee. The assay was immunoSEQ multiplex PCR, and TCRdb's table has in-frame clones only and misses some. The data hold roughly 640,000 clones, with about 74% observed a single time. These data are taken from a study of shared clonotypes between healthy human individuals. General study findings and limits: The authors sampled blood alone, and tissue repertoires likely differ. Memory subsets generally showed lower estimated richness than naive subsets. Non-shared clonotypes were found to have lower generation probabilities than the clonotypes that were shared by all four of the sorted-subset donors.

This TCR was recovered from a woman in her 30s in good health. The gene calls are TRBV28 and TRBJ2-3; TRBD2 aligns across 8 bases. Sequencing input: memory CD4+ T cells sorted from blood. Subset: CD45RA-negative fraction. The CDR3 nucleotides read TGTGCCAGCACCCGAGCGGGAGTAGTAGATACGCAGTATTTT. This codes for CASTRAGVVDTQYF.